One and the same sample provided the 29 T cell receptor beta chains below, sequenced in a study of T cell changes during pregnancy in multiple sclerosis (dated by TCRdb to about 2019). Library preparation used the immunoSEQ multiplex PCR assay. TCRdb took this table from immuneACCESS and kept in-frame rearrangements with V and J called. Such tables lack part of the clones; where checked against another copy, unresolved V genes explain under half of the gap, and the rest is unexplained. The sample table contains fewer than 20,000 clones; only one count was recorded for around 86% of them. Roughly 13% of the sample goes to the ten largest clones. This sample comprised CD8+ T cells from peripheral blood mononuclear cells, obtained in the third trimester of pregnancy. Receptors were obtained from a female donor in good health, enrolled as a control in a pregnancy study.

This chain joins TRBV7-9 and TRBJ2-3; 10 bases match TRBD2. The CDR3 consists of 15 residues. V shed 2 bases, J shed 4 bases, and the junction held 3 bases outside the gene matches. CDR1 SEHNR and CDR2 FQNEAQ come from the germline V gene (reference sequence). CDR3 protein: CASSLLAGEPDTQYF. DNA of the CDR3: TGTGCCAGCAGCTTACTAGCGGGGGAACCAGATACGCAGTATTTT.

The CDR3 DNA follows: TGTGCCAGCAGCTTAGCCGCCGGGTCCGGGGAGGAGACCCAGTACTTC. Its protein product is CASSLAAGSGEETQYF. The chain carries TRBV13 and TRBJ2-5; D possibly corresponds to TRBD2 (5 bases). The CDR3 has 16 residues. Germline lookup yields CDR1 PRHDT and CDR2 FYEKMQ (reference sequence). The V end was cut by 1 base, the J end by 5 bases, with 17 bases between.

The rearrangement joins TRBV15 to TRBJ1-1; D remains unclear. This CDR3 is built from 12 residues. The ends were cut back, 6 bases at V and 2 bases at J, with 7 bases in the middle. The germline V gene encodes CDR1 LNHNV and CDR2 YYDKDF (reference sequence). In nucleotides, the CDR3 is TGTGCCACCAGGGGAGGAAACACTGAAGCTTTCTTT. Its protein is CATRGGNTEAFF.

This chain uses TRBV27 with TRBJ1-2; possibly TRBD1 for D (6 bases). The CDR3 extends over 14 amino acids. The V and J ends lost 6 bases and 4 bases respectively, with 15 bases between them. Germline values: CDR1 MNHEY, CDR2 SMNVEV (reference sequence). The CDR3 DNA reads TGTGCCAGCAGCCCCTACCTGGACAGCTATGGCTACACCTTC. It specifies CASSPYLDSYGYTF.

V usage is TRBV14 and J usage is TRBJ2-6; 9 nucleotides agree with TRBD1. The trim removed 4 bases at V and 0 bases at J, leaving 7 bases unmatched. Germline V gene lookup returns CDR1 SGHDN and CDR2 FVKESK. The CDR3 loop spans 18 amino acids. CDR3: CASSPPPGQGSGANVLTF. CDR3 bases: TGTGCCAGCAGCCCACCGCCGGGACAGGGCTCTGGGGCCAACGTCCTGACTTTC.

Sample share makes this clone medium-sized. This chain links TRBV7-9 with TRBJ2-7; 7 bases agree with TRBD2. Unmatched junction bases numbered 3, after V lost 7 bases and J lost 3 bases. This CDR3 is 12 amino acids long. Germline V lookup: CDR1 SEHNR, CDR2 FQNEAQ (reference sequence). The CDR3 is CASIGGDYEQYF. The CDR3 coding sequence is TGTGCCAGCATTGGGGGGGACTACGAGCAGTACTTC.

J is TRBJ2-7 and V is TRBV5-6; D might be TRBD1 (6 bases). Between the trimmed V and J ends, which lost 0 bases and 5 bases, there was a span of 15 bases. Germline lookup yields CDR1 SGHDT and CDR2 YYEEEE. The CDR3 extends over 15 amino acids. The CDR3 protein is CASSLGNRDGHEQYF. The CDR3 bases are TGTGCCAGCAGCTTGGGTAACAGGGACGGCCACGAGCAGTACTTC. Full variable domain (outside the CDR3, taken from reference TRBV5-6 and TRBJ2-7): DAGVTQSPTHLIKTRGQQVTLRCSPKSGHDTVSWYQQALGQGPQFIFQYYEEEERQRGNFPDRFSGHQFPNYSSELNVNALLLGDSALYLCASSLGNRDGHEQYFGPGTRLTVT.

This clone was detected only a few times. The chain carries TRBV27 and TRBJ2-1; 8 nucleotides line up with TRBD1. V shed 5 bases and J 4 bases; nucleotides not matched to a gene: 7. The CDR3 length is 15 residues. The germline CDR1 and CDR2 sequences are MNHEY and SMNVEV (reference sequence). The CDR3 is CASSSRGLVYNEQFF. CDR3 nucleotide sequence: TGTGCCAGCAGTAGCAGGGGGCTAGTATACAATGAGCAGTTCTTC.

The chain links TRBV19 to TRBJ2-1, with D perhaps TRBD1 (6 bases). Trimming removed 5 bases from V and 8 bases from J, with 19 bases in between. Germline values: CDR1 LNHDA, CDR2 SQIVND (reference sequence). The CDR3 loop spans 15 amino acids. CDR3 protein: CASSPVQQGYDEQFF. In DNA form, the CDR3 reads TGTGCCAGTAGTCCCGTCCAGCAGGGGTACGATGAGCAGTTCTTC.

This chain joins TRBV7-9 and TRBJ2-7, with D possibly being TRBD1 (6 bases). In germline, CDR1 is SEHNR, CDR2 FQNEAQ (reference sequence). This CDR3 is 12 amino acids long. Trimming left V 5 bases short and J 6 bases short, with 11 bases between. The CDR3, as DNA: TGTGCCAGCAGCCCAACAGGGACCGAGCAGTACTTC. It specifies CASSPTGTEQYF.

This chain connects TRBV4-1 to TRBJ2-1; TRBD2 matches 8 bases. The CDR3 length is 17 residues. CDR1 is MGHRA and CDR2 is YSYEKL in the germline V gene. V shed 0 bases, J shed 3 bases, and the junction held 7 bases outside the gene matches. The chain's CDR3 is CASSQDPSSGVYNEQFF. In DNA form, the CDR3 reads TGCGCCAGCAGCCAAGATCCGAGTAGCGGGGTCTACAATGAGCAGTTCTTC.

V gene TRBV5-6 combines with J gene TRBJ2-7; 8 bases fit TRBD1. There are 14 residues in the CDR3. From germline, CDR1 is SGHDT and CDR2 YYEEEE. V gave up 4 bases and J gave up 3 bases; unmatched junction bases: 6. DNA for the CDR3: TGTGCCAGCAGCCCAGGGACAGGATTCTACGAGCAGTACTTC. Its protein is CASSPGTGFYEQYF.

The chain combines TRBV27 with TRBJ2-7; TRBD2 agrees at 8 bases. The CDR3 totals 14 residues. In germline, CDR1 is MNHEY, CDR2 SMNVEV (reference sequence). The junction had 1 base not matched to a gene; V was cut back by 1 base and J by 2 bases. CDR3 nucleotide sequence: TGTGCCAGCAGTTTATACGGGGGGGCCTACGAGCAGTACTTC. Its translation is CASSLYGGAYEQYF.

The J gene is TRBJ2-7, the V gene TRBV5-4, with a weak D call TRBD2 (6 bases). Trimming cost V 4 bases and J 2 bases, with 13 bases left between them. The CDR3 contains 14 residues. Germline-derived CDR1 and CDR2 are SGHNT and YYREEE (reference sequence). DNA for the CDR3: TGTGCCAGCAGCCCCAGGGAGGCCACCTACGAGCAGTACTTC. It encodes CASSPREATYEQYF.

The sample holds a few counts of this clone. The rearrangement joins TRBV6-6 to TRBJ2-1, with D possibly TRBD1 on 5 matching bases. This CDR3 has 13 residues. CDR1 and CDR2 (germline): MNHNY, SVGAGI (reference sequence). The ends were cut back, 6 bases at V and 5 bases at J, with 11 bases in the middle. Here the CDR3 reads CASSPDTHNEQFF. The CDR3 bases are TGTGCCAGCAGCCCGGACACCCACAATGAGCAGTTCTTC.

V and J are TRBV29-1 and TRBJ1-1; D is unclear. This CDR3 contains 17 residues. CDR1 is SQVTM and CDR2 is ANQGSEA in the germline V gene. V lost 0 bases and J lost 2, with 19 bases in between. The CDR3 region is CSVEDSRDLVTNTEAFF. The CDR3 nucleotides are TGCAGCGTTGAAGATTCCCGGGATCTCGTTACTAACACTGAAGCTTTCTTT. Variable domain in full (rest from reference TRBV29-1 and TRBJ1-1): SAVISQKPSRDICQRGTSLTIQCQVDSQVTMMFWYRQQPGQSLTLIATANQGSEATYESGFVIDKFPISRPNLTFSTLTVSNMSPEDSSIYLCSVEDSRDLVTNTEAFFGQGTRLTVV.

Regarding this clone: Being one base from a much bigger clone, this may be a read error. J is TRBJ2-1 and V is TRBV6-5; the match to TRBD2 covers 7 bases. Trimming removed 8 bases from V and 5 bases from J; junction bases left unmatched: 9. The CDR3 extends over 14 amino acids. CDR1 and CDR2 (germline): MNHEY, SVGAGI. CDR3 nucleotide sequence: TGTGCCAGCGGCCCGGGACGGGGGGACAATGAGCAGTTCTTC. It specifies CASGPGRGDNEQFF.

The gene calls are TRBV7-8 and TRBJ1-3; 10 bases are shared with TRBD1. Germline assignment: CDR1 SGHVS and CDR2 FQNEAQ. The CDR3 has 15 residues. V shed 5 bases and J 3 bases; nucleotides not matched to a gene: 4. The CDR3 DNA is TGTGCCAGCAGCCATGACAGGGGGCTTGGAAACACCATATATTTT. Translating it yields CASSHDRGLGNTIYF.

The chain has TRBV28 and TRBJ1-6; D uncertain. Germline V CDR1 and CDR2: MDHEN, SYDVKM. The CDR3 has 13 amino acids. V was pared by 6 bases and J by 8 bases, with 11 bases between. CDR3 loop: CASSPGPYSPLHF. CDR3 in DNA: TGTGCCAGCAGCCCTGGGCCCTATTCACCCCTCCACTTT.

The CDR3 protein is CASSFSPRGGHQPQHF. The CDR3 region has the DNA TGTGCCAGCAGTTTTTCCCCAAGAGGGGGCCATCAGCCCCAGCATTTT. The V and J genes are TRBV28 and TRBJ1-5, with 7 bases aligning to TRBD1. Germline lookup yields CDR1 MDHEN and CDR2 SYDVKM. This CDR3 spans 16 amino acids. J gave up 5 bases and V 3 bases, and 10 bases lay outside the gene matches.

The chain carries TRBV4-1 and TRBJ2-7; 8 bases fit TRBD2. The trim removed 2 bases at V and 3 bases at J, leaving 12 bases unmatched. This CDR3 region has 17 residues. Per the germline V gene, CDR1 is MGHRA and CDR2 is YSYEKL. CDR3 amino acids: CASSQTPLSGRGYEQYF. The CDR3 DNA sequence: TGCGCCAGCAGCCAAACCCCTTTGAGCGGGAGAGGCTACGAGCAGTACTTC.

The J gene is TRBJ1-2, the V gene TRBV6-5; 8 bases are shared with TRBD1. After removal of 5 bases from V and 5 bases from J, the junction contained 4 bases not matched to a gene. The CDR3 spans 13 residues. Germline assignment: CDR1 MNHEY and CDR2 SVGAGI. The CDR3 DNA follows: TGTGCCAGCAGTCCGGACAGGGAGTATGGCTACACCTTC. It codes for CASSPDREYGYTF.

The V gene is TRBV27, the J gene TRBJ2-1; 8 bases are a match to TRBD2. The CDR3 covers 14 residues. The J segment lost 10 bases and the V segment lost 1 base, leaving 6 bases of the junction unmatched. The germline V gene encodes CDR1 MNHEY and CDR2 SMNVEV (reference sequence). This CDR3 reads CASSLFRTSHEQFF. The DNA for the CDR3 is TGTGCCAGCAGTTTATTCCGGACTAGCCACGAGCAGTTCTTC.

Concerning this clone itself: One base away lies a much larger clone, so this may be a sequencing read error. The chain joins TRBV6-4 to TRBJ2-3; 11 nucleotides match TRBD1. The germline CDR1 and CDR2 sequences are MRHNA and SNTAGT. V lost 3 bases and J lost 4; bases outside the gene matches: 0. CDR3 size: 14 residues. CDR3 in DNA: TGTGCCAGCAGTGAGGGACAGGGGGCAGATACGCAGTATTTT. This sequence encodes CASSEGQGADTQYF.

V and J are TRBV7-9 and TRBJ1-1; TRBD1 might be the D (6 bases). Per the germline V gene, CDR1 is SEHNR and CDR2 is FQNEAQ (reference sequence). The V gene lost 1 base and the J gene lost 5 bases, with 14 bases spanning the gap. This CDR3 region has 15 residues. The CDR3 coding sequence is TGTGCCAGCAGCTTAGGAACAGGGAGTTGGACTGAAGCTTTCTTT. Translated: CASSLGTGSWTEAFF.

V usage is TRBV27 and J usage is TRBJ2-1; 12 bases line up with TRBD2. This CDR3 spans 15 amino acids. The germline CDR1 and CDR2 sequences are MNHEY and SMNVEV (reference sequence). Trimming at V came to 3 bases and at J to 7 bases, leaving 4 bases not matched to a gene. The CDR3 spells CASSLGLAGGNEQFF. DNA for the CDR3: TGTGCCAGCAGTTTGGGGCTAGCGGGAGGGAATGAGCAGTTCTTC.

CDR3 sequence reads: CASSIDNNEQYF. In DNA form, the CDR3 reads TGTGCCAGTAGTATAGATAACAACGAGCAGTACTTC. The chain is built from TRBV19 and TRBJ2-7; D remains unclear. The V end was cut by 0 bases, the J end by 5 bases, with 5 bases between. The CDR3 extends over 12 amino acids. Germline-derived CDR1 and CDR2 are LNHDA and SQIVND (reference sequence).

The chain combines TRBV7-9 with TRBJ1-1; D is uncertain. The V end was cut by 1 base, the J end by 4 bases, with 10 bases between. CDR1 is SEHNR and CDR2 is FQNEAQ in the germline V gene (reference sequence). The CDR3 covers 14 residues. CDR3 sequence: CASSLGDSGTEAFF. As DNA, the CDR3 is TGTGCCAGCAGCTTAGGAGATTCGGGCACTGAAGCTTTCTTT.

This chain links TRBV11-1 with TRBJ2-2; D is perhaps TRBD1 (6 bases). The CDR3 sequence is 13 residues long. CDR1 is SGHAT, CDR2 FQDESV, per germline (reference sequence). The V end lost 7 bases, the J end lost 7 bases, and 13 bases lay between the germline ends. In DNA form, the CDR3 reads TGTGCCAGCACCCAAAGGGGGAACGGGGAGCTGTTTTTT. It encodes CASTQRGNGELFF.